This T cell receptor beta chain was captured in a study of cytomegalovirus exposure and HLA in healthy donors. This CDR3 has 14 amino acids. Germline trimming cut 5 bases from V and 6 bases from J; bases unmatched to any gene: 3. Germline lookup yields CDR1 MDHEN and CDR2 SYDVKM. The study ran its PCR with 60 Vbeta and 13 Jbeta primers. The protocol was immunoSEQ multiplex PCR, while the TCRdb copy is restricted to in-frame clones and leaves out a portion. This table has 150,000 to 200,000 clones, around four fifths appearing once. The clonotype comes from a man aged 35-49 years in good health and CMV-seropositive. Source material: PBMCs. The gene calls are TRBV28 and TRBJ2-3, with TRBD2 matching over 12 bases. CDR3 DNA: TGTGCCAGCAGTGGACTAGCGGGACGGGATACGCAGTATTTT. Amino acids: CASSGLAGRDTQYF.